The 19 T cell receptor beta chains below come from one sample, sequenced in a study of T cell responses to AZD1222 COVID-19 vaccine. Sequencing used immunoSEQ multiplex PCR; TCRdb keeps in-frame clones, though not all of them. Seen here are fewer than 150,000 clones, approximately 89% observed once, and the top ten hold less than 6%. The sequencing used peripheral blood, collected on day 0 of AZD1222 vaccination. Receptors were obtained from an adult in good health.

This chain joins TRBV11-2 and TRBJ2-3; TRBD2 agrees at 8 bases. There are 15 residues in the CDR3. The V segment lost 5 bases and the J segment 2 bases; nucleotides outside the gene matches: 6. In germline, CDR1 is SGHAT, CDR2 FQNNGV. The CDR3 nucleotides read TGTGCCAGCAGCCCATCGGGGGGGCCCACAGATACGCAGTATTTT. As protein: CASSPSGGPTDTQYF.

This clone was observed a single time. This rearrangement joins TRBV2 to TRBJ2-2; TRBD2 agrees at 11 bases. Germline V gene data show CDR1 as SNHLY and CDR2 as FYNNEI. The junction had 17 bases not matched to a gene; V was cut back by 5 bases and J by 0 bases. This CDR3 has 21 residues. The CDR3 sequence is CASSPHNSGGGYTTNTGELFF. CDR3 DNA: TGTGCCAGCAGTCCCCACAATAGCGGGGGGGGCTATACAACGAACACCGGGGAGCTGTTTTTT.

The rearrangement uses TRBV9 and TRBJ2-5; D gene uncertain. Germline V lookup: CDR1 SGDLS, CDR2 YYNGEE. V lost 0 bases and J lost 5, with 11 bases in between. This CDR3 spans 14 amino acids. The CDR3 DNA reads as TGTGCCAGCAGCGTAGGAGCTCTGGGCGAGACCCAGTACTTC. Its protein is CASSVGALGETQYF.

Regarding this clone: This sample includes further DNA sequences coding for the same CDR3. The rearrangement uses TRBV10-3 and TRBJ1-2; D unresolved. CDR1 and CDR2 from the germline V gene are ENHRY and SYGVKD. The CDR3 spans 13 residues. V lost 6 bases and J 1 base, leaving 9 bases between the germline ends. In DNA form, the CDR3 reads TGTGCCATCAGCGAGGAGGGTAACTATGGCTACACCTTC. It yields the protein CAISEEGNYGYTF.

This chain joins TRBV7-2 and TRBJ1-5, with D maybe TRBD1 (5 bases). Germline CDR1 and CDR2: SGHTA and FQGNSA. This CDR3 is built from 15 residues. Trimming took off 5 bases at V and 7 bases at J, with 18 bases between the two ends. CDR3 sequence: CASSTVGGEEQPQHF. The CDR3 DNA follows: TGTGCCAGCAGCACCGTAGGAGGGGAGGAACAGCCCCAGCATTTT.

V is TRBV7-9 and J is TRBJ2-7, with 11 nucleotides matching TRBD1. In germline, CDR1 is SEHNR, CDR2 FQNEAQ (reference sequence). V was clipped by 5 bases and J by 4 bases; unmatched bases: 16. The CDR3 runs to 18 residues. The CDR3, as DNA: TGTGCCAGCAGCCCTGGGACACGGACAGGGGGCTTTCGGTACGAGCAGTACTTC. Protein product: CASSPGTRTGGFRYEQYF.

The chain has TRBV9 and TRBJ1-6, with 11 bases that match TRBD1. CDR3 size: 14 residues. Germline CDR1 is SGDLS and CDR2 is YYNGEE. J lost 10 bases, V lost 3 bases, and 3 bases had no gene match. Written as DNA, the CDR3 is TGTGCCAGCAGCGGGGGACAGGGGGGCTCACCCCTCCACTTT. Protein product: CASSGGQGGSPLHF.

The chain employs TRBV28 and TRBJ1-5; TRBD1 aligns across 7 bases. CDR3 length: 17 amino acids. After removal of 2 bases from V and 2 bases from J, the junction contained 9 bases not matched to a gene. From germline, CDR1 is MDHEN and CDR2 SYDVKM. CDR3 region: CASSLLGQFSGNQPQHF. CDR3 nucleotide sequence: TGTGCCAGCAGTTTACTGGGACAGTTCAGTGGCAATCAGCCCCAGCATTTT.

This sequence joins TRBV24-1 and TRBJ2-3; D remains unclear. CDR1 is KGHDR and CDR2 is SFDVKD in the germline V gene. Trimming took 0 bases from V and 4 from J, leaving 7 bases between them. This CDR3 comprises 14 residues. CDR3 sequence reads: CATSDLLVPDTQYF. The CDR3 region has the DNA TGTGCCACCAGTGATTTGCTTGTCCCAGATACGCAGTATTTT.

J is TRBJ2-5 and V is TRBV10-3; 12 bases line up with TRBD2. From germline, CDR1 is ENHRY and CDR2 SYGVKD. V gave up 5 bases and J gave up 4 bases; unmatched junction bases: 5. The CDR3 has 15 residues. The CDR3 DNA is TGTGCCATCAGTAAGACTAGCGGGGGACGAGAGACCCAGTACTTC. This encodes CAISKTSGGRETQYF.

The V call is TRBV7-2, the J call TRBJ2-3, with 7 nucleotides matching TRBD2. CDR3 length: 15 amino acids. Germline-derived CDR1 and CDR2 are SGHTA and FQGNSA. V shed 6 bases and J 5 bases; nucleotides not matched to a gene: 11. The CDR3 nucleotides read TGTGCCAGCAGTCAAAGCGGGGCCGTTTTAGATACGCAGTATTTT. Translation gives CASSQSGAVLDTQYF.

About this clone itself: Within the sample, other DNA sequences also encode this same CDR3. The chain uses TRBV29-1 and TRBJ1-4, with D perhaps matching TRBD1 (5 bases). The CDR3 extends over 12 amino acids. CDR1 is SQVTM, CDR2 ANQGSEA, per germline. V was trimmed by 6 bases and J by 2 bases, leaving 7 bases between them. This CDR3 is CSVGATNEKLFF. In nucleotides, the CDR3 is TGCAGCGTCGGGGCTACTAATGAAAAACTGTTTTTT.

The rearrangement links TRBV11-2 to TRBJ2-2, with 8 bases that match TRBD2. The CDR3 is 15 amino acids. CDR1 and CDR2 from the germline V gene are SGHAT and FQNNGV. Trimming took 4 bases from V and 6 from J; bases not matched to a gene: 7. This CDR3 reads CASSSQRGPAGELFF. CDR3 bases: TGTGCCAGCAGCTCCCAGCGGGGGCCCGCCGGGGAGCTGTTTTTT.

The chain couples TRBV29-1 to TRBJ1-2; no clear D. Germline V gene data show CDR1 as SQVTM and CDR2 as ANQGSEA. CDR3 size: 12 residues. The V end was cut by 0 bases, the J end by 8 bases, with 10 bases between. The CDR3 DNA reads as TGCAGCGTTGAAGAAAATCCCGGCGGCTACACCTTC. As protein: CSVEENPGGYTF.

This chain joins TRBV11-3 and TRBJ2-1, with 9 bases matching TRBD1. The CDR3 has 16 amino acids. Germline V gene lookup returns CDR1 SGHNT and CDR2 YENEEA. V gave up 0 bases and J gave up 2 bases; unmatched junction bases: 2. The CDR3 coding sequence is TGTGCCAGCAGCTTAGAACAGGGGGCAACCTACAATGAGCAGTTCTTC. Translation gives CASSLEQGATYNEQFF.

The chain has TRBV7-3 and TRBJ2-3; 13 bases are shared with TRBD2. This CDR3 spans 15 amino acids. Germline-derived CDR1 and CDR2 are SGHTA and FQGTGA. Trimming removed 3 bases from V and 4 bases from J; junction bases left unmatched: 1. CDR3 sequence: CASSFTSGGADTQYF. The CDR3, as DNA: TGTGCCAGCAGCTTCACTAGCGGGGGGGCAGATACGCAGTATTTT.

The gene calls are TRBV7-2 and TRBJ1-2; 7 positions match TRBD1. Germline loops: CDR1 SGHTA, CDR2 FQGNSA. Trimming at V came to 1 base and at J to 8 bases, leaving 7 bases not matched to a gene. The CDR3 sequence is 14 residues long. The CDR3 DNA is TGTGCCAGCAGCTTAGGACAGGGAGAGAGCGGCTACACCTTC. Its protein is CASSLGQGESGYTF.

This CDR3 is CASSPDSHETQYF. The CDR3 bases are TGTGCCAGCAGCCCGGACAGCCACGAGACCCAGTACTTC. The chain joins TRBV5-4 to TRBJ2-5; tentatively, D is TRBD1 (6 bases). Trimming removed 4 bases from V and 5 bases from J, with 12 bases in between. The CDR3 is 13 amino acids. CDR1 is SGHNT, CDR2 YYREEE, per germline (reference sequence). Looking up the rest from reference TRBV5-4 and TRBJ2-5 gives the full variable domain: ETGVTQSPTHLIKTRGQQVTLRCSSQSGHNTVSWYQQALGQGPQFIFQYYREEENGRGNFPPRFSGLQFPNYSSELNVNALELDDSALYLCASSPDSHETQYFGPGTRLLVL.

The chain links TRBV27 to TRBJ1-1; 7 positions match TRBD1. The CDR3 covers 16 residues. V lost 5 bases and J lost 7; bases outside the gene matches: 16. The germline V gene encodes CDR1 MNHEY and CDR2 SMNVEV (reference sequence). In DNA form, the CDR3 reads TGTGCCAGCAGTCAGGAGGTAGGAGGGGGCCGGGTTGAAGCTTTCTTT. Translating it yields CASSQEVGGGRVEAFF.